These 14 T cell receptor beta chains originate from one sample sequenced in a study of T-cell reconstitution after alpha-beta-depleted transplantation in children. Molecular barcoding with unique molecular identifiers was used for the TCRbeta library. Via MiXCR, TCRdb re-called the PCR reads, giving one row per CDR3 protein. There are about 870,000 distinct CDR3 sequences in the sample; approximately 15% occur only once, and approximately 4.5% lies in the top ten. The sequencing used PBMCs, mostly from graft donor cells, collected 360 days after TCRalphabeta/CD19-depleted stem cell transplant. The receptors come from a male patient younger than 18 who had a stem cell transplant for acute lymphoblastic leukemia, so the T cells may come from the graft donor.

This clonotype has just a few counts. The chain employs TRBV2 and TRBJ2-2; unclear D gene. Trimming stripped 6 bases from V and 6 bases from J, with 8 bases between. The length of the CDR3 is 12 residues. Per the germline V gene, CDR1 is SNHLY and CDR2 is FYNNEI. The CDR3 reads CASSDQAGELFF. The CDR3 DNA follows: TGTGCCAGCAGCGATCAGGCCGGGGAGCTGTTTTTT.

This clonotype was seen only a few times. The chain recombines TRBV9 with TRBJ2-2, with 8 bases that match TRBD2. This CDR3 has 13 amino acids. Trimming took 7 bases from V and 1 from J; bases not matched to a gene: 0. CDR1 SGDLS and CDR2 YYNGEE come from the germline V gene. CDR3 DNA: TGTGCCAGCGCGGGGGGGAACACCGGGGAGCTGTTTTTT. Its protein is CASAGGNTGELFF.

This clonotype was observed at least ten times. The genes are TRBV10-3 and TRBJ2-5; 10 bases align to TRBD1. V was clipped by 2 bases and J by 6 bases; unmatched bases: 6. This CDR3 is built from 15 residues. CDR1 is ENHRY, CDR2 SYGVKD, per germline. CDR3: CAISEPGQGSQTQYF. The CDR3 DNA follows: TGTGCCATCAGTGAGCCGGGACAGGGGTCTCAGACCCAGTACTTC.

This clonotype occurred a few times. This rearrangement joins TRBV18 to TRBJ1-5; D is possibly TRBD1 (5 bases). The length of the CDR3 is 16 residues. Deletions cut 0 bases from V and 5 bases from J, with 14 bases between. Looked up from germline, CDR1 is KGHSH and CDR2 is LQKENI. CDR3 nucleotides: TGTGCCAGCTCACCACCCGGGACCCAAAGGGATCAGCCCCAGCATTTT. Its protein is CASSPPGTQRDQPQHF.

The chain couples TRBV7-8 to TRBJ2-1, with 10 positions matching TRBD1. CDR3 length equals 15 residues. The germline V gene encodes CDR1 SGHVS and CDR2 FQNEAQ. J gave up 10 bases and V 5 bases, and 11 bases lay outside the gene matches. The CDR3 region has the DNA TGTGCCAGCAGCATCCGGGACAGGGGAAAGGAGGAGCAGTTCTTC. It yields the protein CASSIRDRGKEEQFF.

CDR3 nucleotides: TGTGCCACCAGGACTAGCGGTCTCACCGGGGAGCTGTTTTTT. Translation: CATRTSGLTGELFF. The chain uses TRBV10-3 and TRBJ2-2; 10 nucleotides agree with TRBD2. The length of the CDR3 is 14 residues. Germline lookup yields CDR1 ENHRY and CDR2 SYGVKD. The J segment lost 4 bases and the V segment lost 10 bases, leaving 6 bases of the junction unmatched.

The chain uses TRBV20-1 and TRBJ2-7; D is uncertain. Trimming cost V 6 bases and J 3 bases, with 18 bases left between them. Germline V gene data show CDR1 as DFQATT and CDR2 as SNEGSKA (reference sequence). The CDR3 covers 14 residues. The CDR3 spells CSARPRKQGYEQYF. The CDR3 coding sequence is TGCAGTGCCCGACCCAGGAAGCAAGGCTACGAGCAGTACTTC.

Only a few counts were recorded for this clonotype. The J gene is TRBJ2-1, the V gene TRBV5-1; 12 bases fit TRBD1. V lost 3 bases, J lost 7 bases, and 8 bases stayed unmatched. The CDR3 loop spans 16 amino acids. Germline CDR1 is SGHRS and CDR2 is YFSETQ. Written as DNA, the CDR3 is TGCGCCAGCAGCTGGCTCGGGACAGGGGGCAAGAATGAGCAGTTCTTC. It codes for CASSWLGTGGKNEQFF.

This clonotype occurred a few times. The CDR3 region has the DNA TGTGCCAGCAGCCCGGGACTAGCGGGATCTCTCTACGAGCAGTACTTC. It is translated as CASSPGLAGSLYEQYF. The chain has TRBV7-2 and TRBJ2-7, with 13 bases aligning to TRBD2. J lost 3 bases, V lost 5 bases, and 7 bases had no gene match. CDR3 length: 16 residues. Germline CDR1 SGHTA, CDR2 FQGNSA. The full variable domain, in which reference TRBV7-2 and TRBJ2-7 provide the parts outside the CDR3, is GAGVSQSPSNKVTEKGKDVELRCDPISGHTALYWYRQSLGQGLEFLIYFQGNSAPDKSGLPSDRFSAERTGGSVSTLTIQRTQQEDSAVYLCASSPGLAGSLYEQYFGPGTRLTVT.

This clonotype was observed a handful of times. The chain uses TRBV4-1 and TRBJ2-3; TRBD1 is a possible D gene (6 bases). The length of the CDR3 is 18 residues. The V gene's germline CDR1 is MGHRA and CDR2 YSYEKL. Deletions cut 5 bases from V and 4 bases from J, with 25 bases between. CDR3 nucleotides: TGCGCCAGCAGCTGGAGGCAAACAGGACAGAGTTTTTCAGATACGCAGTATTTT. Its protein product is CASSWRQTGQSFSDTQYF.

CDR3 coding DNA: TGCAGTGCTTCCGCTCCAAATACTAGGACTACACCCTACGAGCAGTACTTC. This gives the protein CSASAPNTRTTPYEQYF. The chain recombines TRBV20-1 with TRBJ2-7; D might be TRBD2 (6 bases). The CDR3 has 17 amino acids. V was trimmed by 5 bases and J by 2 bases, leaving 25 bases between them. CDR1 and CDR2 (germline): DFQATT, SNEGSKA (reference sequence).

At least ten counts were recorded for this clonotype. The chain is built from TRBV7-7 and TRBJ1-3; no clear D. Deletions cut 5 bases from V and 1 base from J, with 9 bases between. The germline gives CDR1 SSHAT, CDR2 FNYEAQ (reference sequence). The CDR3 is made up of 14 amino acids. Here the CDR3 reads CASSLTSSGNTIYF. CDR3 nucleotide sequence: TGTGCCAGCAGCCTCACATCTTCTGGAAACACCATATATTTT.

This clonotype was detected many times. The chain recombines TRBV5-1 with TRBJ2-4, with 9 bases identical to TRBD1. J lost 7 bases, V lost 5 bases, and 10 bases had no gene match. The CDR3 sequence is 15 residues long. Per germline, CDR1 SGHRS and CDR2 YFSETQ. The CDR3 DNA reads TGCGCCAGCAGTCGGGACAGGGCCGAGATCAACATTCAGTACTTC. This encodes CASSRDRAEINIQYF. Combining the CDR3 with reference TRBV5-1 and TRBJ2-4 gives the whole variable domain KAGVTQTPRYLIKTRGQQVTLSCSPISGHRSVSWYQQTPGQGLQFLFEYFSETQRNKGNFPGRFSGRQFSNSRSEMNVSTLELGDSALYLCASSRDRAEINIQYFGAGTRLSVL.

CDR3 region: CASSLNPGVSSGANVLTF. The CDR3 DNA follows: TGTGCCAGCAGTTTAAATCCAGGGGTAAGCTCTGGGGCCAACGTCCTGACTTTC. The chain links TRBV12-3 or TRBV12-4 to TRBJ2-6; D might be TRBD1 (6 bases). This CDR3 has 18 residues. Deletions cut 2 bases from V and 0 bases from J, with 14 bases between.